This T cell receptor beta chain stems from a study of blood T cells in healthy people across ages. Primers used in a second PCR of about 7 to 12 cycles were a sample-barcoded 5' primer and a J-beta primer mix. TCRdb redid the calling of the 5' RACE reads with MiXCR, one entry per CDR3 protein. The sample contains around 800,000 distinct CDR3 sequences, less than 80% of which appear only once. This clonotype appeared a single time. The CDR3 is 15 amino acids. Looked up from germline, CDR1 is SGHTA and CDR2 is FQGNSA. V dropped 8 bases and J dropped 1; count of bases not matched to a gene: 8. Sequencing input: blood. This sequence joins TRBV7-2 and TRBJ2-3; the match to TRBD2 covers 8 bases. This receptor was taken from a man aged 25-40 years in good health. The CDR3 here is CASGVAGGRTDTQYF. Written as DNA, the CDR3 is TGTGCCAGCGGCGTGGCGGGGGGACGCACAGATACGCAGTATTTT.